A selection of T cell receptor beta chains follows, all from one sample in a study of cytomegalovirus exposure and HLA in healthy donors. Sequencing used immunoSEQ multiplex PCR; TCRdb keeps in-frame clones, though not all of them. The repertoire holds around 100,000 clones, with 55% to 75% as singletons. The sequenced sample was PBMCs. Receptor source: a man aged 25-40 years in good health and CMV-seropositive. The CDR3 runs from the conserved cysteine through the conserved F or W.

V gene,J gene,CDR3 protein
TRBV6-4,TRBJ2-7,CASSATKVGEQYF
TRBV5-4,TRBJ1-2,CASSLDRGNYGYTF
TRBV12-1,TRBJ2-7,CASNSGRAGFYEQYF
TRBV5-1,TRBJ2-5,CASSLPFGQVGETQYF
TRBV7-6,TRBJ1-1,CASSLAGETEAFF
TRBV7-9,TRBJ1-1,CASSRGGLGTEAFF
TRBV19,TRBJ2-5,CASSIRETQYF
TRBV2,TRBJ1-6,CASSLQGTDSPLHF
TRBV2,TRBJ1-5,CASSEALRVNQPQHF
TRBV29-1,TRBJ2-5,CSGWTGQETQYF
TRBV7-9,TRBJ2-2,CASSETQRPGELFF
TRBV6-5,TRBJ1-5,CASSPRGQPQHF
TRBV6-1,TRBJ2-7,CASSEGGTISYEQYF
TRBV7-3,TRBJ1-6,CASSPAGGSPLHF
TRBV5-1,TRBJ2-2,CASSLVGGTQPGELFF
TRBV18,TRBJ2-7,CASSQAGGGHEQYF
TRBV19,TRBJ1-1,CASSPYGTENTEAFF
TRBV5-4,TRBJ2-6,CASRGADSSGANVLTF
TRBV6-4,TRBJ1-2,CASRRDREAYGYTF
TRBV2,TRBJ2-7,CASSEERGHAYEQYF
TRBV5-4,TRBJ2-2,CASSTRTSGGAVELFF
TRBV19,TRBJ1-2,CASSRLSGPVSESYTF
TRBV2,TRBJ1-3,CASSRDYGNTIYF
TRBV5-4,TRBJ1-3,CASSYTGLISGNTIYF
TRBV5-1,TRBJ2-3,CASFSLRADTQYF
TRBV7-6,TRBJ2-7,CACSFGYEQYF
TRBV29-1,TRBJ1-2,CSADLNYGYTF
TRBV27,TRBJ2-2,CASSLGNGGELFF
TRBV5-1,TRBJ1-4,CASSWGDRVDEKLFF
TRBV27,TRBJ1-6,CASSLRGTGSLFDSPLHF
TRBV5-6,TRBJ2-7,CASSYGGLTYEQYF
TRBV5-6,TRBJ2-5,CASSGAERGTQYF
TRBV7-2,TRBJ2-3,CASSRLAGEGDTQYF
TRBV30,TRBJ2-7,CACYGGRYEQYF
TRBV6-6,TRBJ2-4,CASTPGDTKNIQYF
TRBV6-1,TRBJ2-7,CASTGVNEQYF
TRBV5-1,TRBJ2-5,CASSLDPTSAGETQYF
TRBV6-6,TRBJ2-7,CASSYLGGPYEQYF
TRBV1,TRBJ2-1,CTSSGDLAGGRVYNEQFF
TRBV5-1,TRBJ1-6,CASSAGTLDNSPLHF
TRBV7-9,TRBJ2-7,CASSLVAGGSHEQYF
TRBV5-4,TRBJ1-2,CASSARTGGLGYTF